The TCR beta chain under discussion was sequenced for a study of T-cell memory formation after mild COVID-19. Study details: For the most part, TCR clusters were specific to one donor.

TCRdb recomputed calls from the 5' RACE reads with MiXCR, one row per CDR3 protein. The sample has tens of thousands of distinct CDR3 sequences, 6% to 8.5% seen once. The CDR3 covers 15 residues. In germline, CDR1 is SGHRS, CDR2 YFSETQ. Trimming took 0 bases from V and 5 from J; bases not matched to a gene: 5. By sample fraction, this clonotype is medium-sized. J is TRBJ2-5 and V is TRBV5-1; TRBD1 matches at 9 bases. What was sequenced was PBMCs or a T cell subset sorted from them (not recorded which). This TCR was sampled from an adult who had mild COVID-19 (a few samples of this study predate the infection). Cell type and time point are not known. CDR3 sequence: CASSLAPDRGETQYF. The CDR3, as DNA: TGCGCCAGCAGCTTGGCGCCCGACAGGGGGGAGACCCAGTACTTC. Full variable domain (rest looked up from reference TRBV5-1 and TRBJ2-5): KAGVTQTPRYLIKTRGQQVTLSCSPISGHRSVSWYQQTPGQGLQFLFEYFSETQRNKGNFPGRFSGRQFSNSRSEMNVSTLELGDSALYLCASSLAPDRGETQYFGPGTRLLVL.